These T cell receptor beta chains were read from a single sample in a study of shared clonotypes between healthy human individuals. The table came from immunoSEQ multiplex PCR; TCRdb's copy has only in-frame clones and leaves some out. The sample shows roughly 2.6 million clones, approximately 90% of them seen only once. Material: naive CD4+ T cells sorted from blood. These receptors originate from a man younger than 30 in good health. Each CDR3 is given with its conserved first and last residue. D genes are given only for firm matches. Clone size is given for some rows only: seen once, a few or many times, or a class if the clone is expanded.

CDR3aa,CDR3nt,j_gene,v_gene,abundance,d_gene
CASSGPVRSLRDTQYF,TGTGCCAGCAGTGGTCCGGTCAGAAGCCTAAGAGATACGCAGTATTTT,TRBJ2-3,TRBV6-1,NA,NA
CASSSDRVSYEQYF,TGTGCCAGCAGTTCGGACAGGGTTTCCTACGAGCAGTACTTC,TRBJ2-7,TRBV6-5,NA,TRBD1
CASSQNSGYTF,TGTGCCAGCAGCCAAAACAGTGGCTACACCTTC,TRBJ1-2,TRBV5-6,NA,NA
CASSLGAGANVLTF,TGTGCCAGCAGCTTGGGTGCTGGGGCCAACGTCCTGACTTTC,TRBJ2-6,TRBV7-8,once,NA
CASSRPLQETQYF,TGCGCCAGCAGTCGGCCTCTCCAAGAGACCCAGTACTTC,TRBJ2-5,TRBV23-1,NA,NA
CASSISGTDPYEQYF,TGTGCCAGTAGTATTTCTGGGACAGACCCCTACGAGCAGTACTTC,TRBJ2-7,TRBV19,NA,TRBD1
CASSRLAGEHEQYF,TGTGCCAGCAGTAGACTAGCGGGAGAACACGAGCAGTACTTC,TRBJ2-7,TRBV6-5,NA,TRBD2
CASSPTNNEQFF,TGTGCCAGCAGTCCCACCAACAATGAGCAGTTCTTC,TRBJ2-1,TRBV6-5,NA,NA
CAWRGDSYYGYTF,TGTGCCTGGAGGGGGGATTCCTACTATGGCTACACCTTC,TRBJ1-2,TRBV30,once,NA
CASSGSVETQYF,TGTGCCAGCAGTGGTAGCGTCGAGACCCAGTACTTC,TRBJ2-5,TRBV2,NA,NA
CASSPLSGQGPGLAYEQYF,TGTGCCAGCTCACCACTCTCAGGACAGGGGCCTGGGTTGGCCTACGAGCAGTACTTC,TRBJ2-7,TRBV18,NA,TRBD1
CASSPVWAGTADTQYF,TGTGCCAGCTCACCGGTATGGGCGGGGACGGCTGATACGCAGTATTTT,TRBJ2-3,TRBV18,NA,NA
CASSPPMGNEQFF,TGTGCCAGCAGCCCCCCCATGGGGAATGAGCAGTTCTTC,TRBJ2-1,TRBV7-3,NA,NA
CASSSTGNYGYTF,TGCGCCAGCAGCTCTACAGGAAACTATGGCTACACCTTC,TRBJ1-2,TRBV5-1,NA,NA
CASSLTGKKNEQYF,TGTGCCAGCAGCTTGACAGGGAAGAAGAACGAGCAGTACTTC,TRBJ2-7,TRBV7-9,NA,TRBD1
CASRKQGSSYEQYF,TGCGCCAGCAGAAAACAGGGAAGCTCCTACGAGCAGTACTTC,TRBJ2-7,TRBV5-1,NA,NA
CASGQGPKTGDMNTEAFF,TGTGCTAGTGGTCAGGGGCCCAAGACAGGGGATATGAACACTGAAGCTTTCTTT,TRBJ1-1,TRBV12-5,NA,TRBD1
CASSLQGNTEAFF,TGTGCCAGCAGCCTACAGGGGAACACTGAAGCTTTCTTT,TRBJ1-1,TRBV6-1,NA,NA
CASSLSGSRDEQYF,TGTGCCAGCAGTTTATCGGGGTCTAGGGACGAGCAGTACTTC,TRBJ2-7,TRBV28,NA,NA
CASSLPGTGRNTEAFF,TGCGCCAGCAGCCTGCCCGGGACAGGGAGGAACACTGAAGCTTTCTTT,TRBJ1-1,TRBV5-1,NA,TRBD1
CASSDDRGGNTIYF,TGTGCCAGCAGTGACGACCGGGGCGGAAACACCATATATTTT,TRBJ1-3,TRBV2,NA,NA
CASSPGKDYEQYF,TGTGCCAGCAGCCCCGGAAAGGACTACGAGCAGTACTTC,TRBJ2-7,TRBV7-9,NA,NA
CASSLERTEQFF,TGTGCCAGCAGCTTGGAAAGGACTGAGCAGTTCTTC,TRBJ2-1,TRBV5-8,NA,NA
CASSVGQTDNSPLHF,TGTGCCAGCAGTGTCGGACAAACCGATAATTCACCCCTCCACTTT,TRBJ1-6,TRBV6-1,NA,NA
CASSLVAGGYTF,TGTGCCAGCAGCTTAGTTGCAGGGGGCTACACCTTC,TRBJ1-2,TRBV7-8,NA,NA
CASSDEGASGNTIYF,TGTGCCAGCAGTGATGAGGGGGCCTCTGGAAACACCATATATTTT,TRBJ1-3,TRBV2,NA,TRBD1
CASSGRDRGVKLFF,TGTGCCAGCAGCGGACGGGACAGGGGGGTAAAACTGTTTTTT,TRBJ1-4,TRBV5-8,NA,TRBD1
CASSWGVTDEQYF,TGCGCCAGCAGCTGGGGGGTTACAGACGAGCAGTACTTC,TRBJ2-7,TRBV5-1,NA,NA
CASSQDAESLSQETQYF,TGCGCCAGCAGCCAAGATGCGGAAAGTCTATCTCAAGAGACCCAGTACTTC,TRBJ2-5,TRBV4-1,NA,NA
CASSAGFGTSNSYEQYF,TGTGCCAGCAGTGCCGGTTTCGGGACGTCTAACTCCTACGAGCAGTACTTC,TRBJ2-7,TRBV6-1,once,NA
CATRQGSDEQFF,TGTGCCACTCGACAGGGATCGGATGAGCAGTTCTTC,TRBJ2-1,TRBV28,NA,TRBD1
CASSLAFTSGRVDTQYF,TGTGCCAGCAGCTTGGCCTTTACTAGCGGGAGAGTAGATACGCAGTATTTT,TRBJ2-3,TRBV5-4,NA,TRBD2
CAISAPAEVTYEQYF,TGTGCCATCAGTGCCCCGGCGGAGGTGACCTACGAGCAGTACTTC,TRBJ2-7,TRBV10-3,NA,NA
CASSQVLGEQFF,TGCGCCAGCAGCCAAGTTTTGGGTGAGCAGTTCTTC,TRBJ2-1,TRBV4-1,NA,NA
CASSENGQGYSGNTIYF,TGCGCCAGCAGTGAGAATGGTCAGGGGTACTCTGGAAACACCATATATTTT,TRBJ1-3,TRBV10-2,NA,NA
CASSQRQGADYGYTF,TGTGCCAGCAGCCAAAGACAGGGGGCGGACTATGGCTACACCTTC,TRBJ1-2,TRBV14,once,TRBD1
CASSPPGTNNSPLHF,TGTGCCAGCTCACCACCTGGAACTAATAATTCACCCCTCCACTTT,TRBJ1-6,TRBV18,NA,NA
CASRGAGNTIYF,TGTGCCAGCCGGGGGGCTGGAAACACCATATATTTT,TRBJ1-3,TRBV5-6,NA,NA
CASSAQVSSYEQYF,TGTGCCAGCAGCGCGCAGGTGAGCTCCTACGAGCAGTACTTC,TRBJ2-7,TRBV9,NA,NA
CATTGAGWGEQFF,TGTGCCACTACCGGGGCAGGGTGGGGTGAGCAGTTCTTC,TRBJ2-1,TRBV28,once,NA
CASSLEGTGLAKTMNTEAFF,TGCGCCAGCAGCTTGGAAGGGACAGGGCTCGCAAAAACTATGAACACTGAAGCTTTCTTT,TRBJ1-1,TRBV5-1,NA,TRBD1
CASSYKKAPTYEQYF,TGTGCCAGCAGTTACAAGAAGGCCCCGACCTACGAGCAGTACTTC,TRBJ2-7,TRBV6-5,NA,NA
CASSPRGTSGSWGTYEQYF,TGTGCCAGCAGCCCCAGGGGGACTAGCGGGAGTTGGGGCACCTACGAGCAGTACTTC,TRBJ2-7,TRBV5-6,NA,TRBD2
CASSSYPETQYF,TGTGCCAGCAGCTCCTATCCCGAGACGCAGTATTTT,TRBJ2-3,TRBV7-2,NA,NA
CASSPGSTQETQYF,TGTGCCAGCTCACCAGGGTCCACACAAGAGACCCAGTACTTC,TRBJ2-5,TRBV18,NA,NA
CASRLANSGLSYEQYF,TGTGCAAGTCGCTTAGCTAACAGCGGGCTCTCCTACGAGCAGTACTTC,TRBJ2-7,TRBV12-2,NA,NA
CASSFLGEQYF,TGTGCCAGCAGCTTCCTAGGGGAGCAGTACTTC,TRBJ2-7,TRBV13,NA,NA
CASRQGRTNEKLFF,TGTGCCAGTAGACAGGGGAGAACTAATGAAAAACTGTTTTTT,TRBJ1-4,TRBV19,NA,TRBD1
CASSGQGFGTEAFF,TGCGCCAGCAGCGGCCAGGGGTTTGGAACTGAAGCTTTCTTT,TRBJ1-1,TRBV5-1,NA,NA
CASSLGQIMGGSYNEQFF,TGTGCCAGCAGCTTGGGCCAGATCATGGGAGGCTCCTACAATGAGCAGTTCTTC,TRBJ2-1,TRBV5-6,NA,NA
CSVEDAAGGPDTQYF,TGCAGCGTTGAAGATGCAGCGGGAGGGCCCGATACGCAGTATTTT,TRBJ2-3,TRBV29-1,NA,TRBD2
CASRRSLAGLSYNEQFF,TGCGCCAGCAGACGTTCACTAGCGGGACTTTCCTACAATGAGCAGTTCTTC,TRBJ2-1,TRBV5-1,NA,TRBD2
CASSVVAHTNTGELFF,TGTGCCAGCAGCGTAGTGGCCCATACTAACACCGGGGAGCTGTTTTTT,TRBJ2-2,TRBV9,NA,NA
CACMTAHYEQYF,TGTGCCTGTATGACAGCACACTACGAGCAGTACTTC,TRBJ2-7,TRBV30,NA,NA